One sample yielded the 11 T cell receptor beta chains listed below, sequenced in a study of CD8+ T cells in alopecia areata. Treatment noted: oral pan-JAK inhibitor, 5-10 mg twice daily. Isolated RNA was reverse transcribed into cDNA used as the sequencing template. The assay was immunoSEQ multiplex PCR, and TCRdb's table has in-frame clones only and misses some. The data show about 190,000 clones, around three fifths seen once. The starting material was CD4+ T cells sorted from blood, obtained at week 49, from a patient treated with tofacitinib. These receptors were obtained from a human donor with alopecia areata.

Note on this clone: The sample has other DNA sequences that encode this CDR3 too. The gene calls are TRBV10-2 and TRBJ1-2, with D possibly matching TRBD1 (6 bases). Germline V gene sequence: CDR1 WSHSY, CDR2 SAAADI. V lost 2 bases and J lost 3, with 7 bases in between. The CDR3 length is 13 residues. Written as DNA, the CDR3 is TGCGCCAGCAGTGAGAGGACAGACTATGGCTACACCTTC. Its protein is CASSERTDYGYTF.

The sample holds one count of this clone. The chain uses TRBV4-3 and TRBJ2-1, with D unresolved. The V and J ends lost 1 base and 7 bases respectively, with 2 bases between them. There are 11 residues in the CDR3. The germline V gene has CDR1 LGHNA and CDR2 YSLEER. The CDR3 sequence: CASSQANEQFF. In DNA, the CDR3 is TGCGCCAGCAGCCAAGCTAATGAGCAGTTCTTC.

The chain recombines TRBV29-1 with TRBJ1-2; a possible D gene is TRBD1 (5 bases). The germline V gene has CDR1 SQVTM and CDR2 ANQGSEA. The CDR3 is 13 amino acids. V gave up 6 bases and J gave up 8 bases, with 19 bases separating them. The CDR3 DNA is TGCAGCGTCACACCGGGACCTCTTGGGGGCTACACCTTC. It yields the protein CSVTPGPLGGYTF.

J is TRBJ2-3 and V is TRBV29-1; 14 bases are shared with TRBD2. J was trimmed by 5 bases and V by 3 bases; bases with no gene match: 7. Germline assignment: CDR1 SQVTM and CDR2 ANQGSEA. The CDR3 runs 16 residues. CDR3 sequence (DNA): TGCAGCGTTGATCGGGGACTAGCGGGGGAGATAGATACGCAGTATTTT. Encoded protein: CSVDRGLAGEIDTQYF.

This clone was seen a handful of times. The sample has other DNA sequences that encode this CDR3 too. The chain joins TRBV5-1 to TRBJ2-3; the D gene is possibly TRBD1 (6 bases). Germline V gene sequence: CDR1 SGHRS, CDR2 YFSETQ. This CDR3 comprises 16 residues. V lost 2 bases and J 0 bases, leaving 13 bases between the germline ends. The CDR3, as DNA: TGCGCCAGCAGCTTTACCGGGACAACTAGCACAGATACGCAGTATTTT. Translated: CASSFTGTTSTDTQYF.

V gene TRBV9 combines with J gene TRBJ1-6; weak D call: TRBD1 (5 bases). The CDR3 runs 15 residues. The germline V gene has CDR1 SGDLS and CDR2 YYNGEE. Trimming shortened V by 0 bases and J by 14 bases, and 18 bases separated the two germline ends. CDR3 coding DNA: TGTGCCAGCAGCGTAGATGGGCCGGACAATTCGGCCCTCCACTTT. Translation gives CASSVDGPDNSALHF.

This chain joins TRBV11-2 and TRBJ2-3, with a weak D call TRBD1 (6 bases). Trimming shortened V by 5 bases and J by 2 bases, and 20 bases separated the two germline ends. Germline V gene sequence: CDR1 SGHAT, CDR2 FQNNGV. The CDR3 runs 17 residues. The CDR3 region is CASSNWDKLGATDTQYF. The CDR3 coding sequence is TGTGCCAGCAGCAACTGGGACAAGCTCGGTGCCACAGATACGCAGTATTTT.

The rearrangement links TRBV19 to TRBJ2-1; D possibly corresponds to TRBD1 (6 bases). Germline V gene lookup returns CDR1 LNHDA and CDR2 SQIVND (reference sequence). The CDR3 loop spans 12 amino acids. Trimming stripped 4 bases from V and 13 bases from J, with 14 bases between. The CDR3 DNA reads TGTGCCAGTAGTACAACGACAGGCAGTCAGTTCTTC. Translated, it gives CASSTTTGSQFF.

This clone was seen only a few times. J is TRBJ2-7 and V is TRBV6-5, with D perhaps TRBD1 or TRBD2 (6 bases each). Trimming took 5 bases from V and 3 from J, leaving 8 bases between them. Germline loops: CDR1 MNHEY, CDR2 SVGAGI. This CDR3 spans 12 amino acids. The CDR3 DNA is TGTGCCAGCAGTAAGGGGGGCTACGAGCAGTACTTC. Amino acid sequence: CASSKGGYEQYF.

The V call is TRBV19, the J call TRBJ2-2, with 14 nucleotides matching TRBD2. The CDR3 covers 17 residues. In germline, CDR1 is LNHDA, CDR2 SQIVND (reference sequence). Trimming took 9 bases from V and 2 from J; bases not matched to a gene: 8. The CDR3 nucleotides are TGTGCCAGCTCACCGGGACTAGCGGGGGCCAACACCGGGGAGCTGTTTTTT. Translated: CASSPGLAGANTGELFF.

This chain links TRBV27 with TRBJ2-7; D not resolved. The length of the CDR3 is 9 residues. V shed 6 bases and J shed 12 bases, with 9 bases lying between them. Germline assignment: CDR1 MNHEY and CDR2 SMNVEV (reference sequence). In nucleotides, the CDR3 is TGTGCCAGCAGGGCAGGACGGTACTTC. Translated, it gives CASRAGRYF.